The 15 T cell receptor beta chains given below trace back to one sample, sequenced in a study of T cell responses to AZD1222 COVID-19 vaccine. Profiled with immunoSEQ multiplex PCR; TCRdb holds only in-frame clones, not every one. The table includes just over 80,000 clones, 80% to 90% detected once. Source: peripheral blood, taken on day 0 of AZD1222 vaccination. Source of these receptors: an adult in good health.

The gene calls are TRBV18 and TRBJ1-2; TRBD1 matches at 9 bases. This CDR3 is built from 18 residues. V was pared by 1 base and J by 4 bases, with 13 bases of the junction left unmatched. Germline V gene lookup returns CDR1 KGHSH and CDR2 LQKENI. In DNA, the CDR3 is TGTGCCAGCTCACCACTAGGAACCGGGACAGGGTCCCGCTATGGCTACACCTTC. Translation: CASSPLGTGTGSRYGYTF.

This clone has a handful of counts. CDR3 bases: TGTGCCAGCAGCTTAACGGCCGGGAATTCACCCCTCCACTTT. It yields the protein CASSLTAGNSPLHF. The V gene is TRBV7-3, the J gene TRBJ1-6; D remains ambiguous. Germline CDR1 is SGHTA and CDR2 is FQGTGA. The CDR3 runs 14 residues. V gave up 0 bases and J gave up 7 bases, with 7 bases separating them. The full variable domain, completed using reference TRBV7-3 and TRBJ1-6, is GAGVSQTPSNKVTEKGKYVELRCDPISGHTALYWYRQSLGQGPEFLIYFQGTGAADDSGLPNDRFFAVRPEGSVSTLKIQRTERGDSAVYLCASSLTAGNSPLHFGNGTRLTVT.

The chain has TRBV5-1 and TRBJ1-2; D gene unclear. Between the trimmed V and J ends, which lost 1 base and 6 bases, there was a span of 13 bases. Germline V gene lookup returns CDR1 SGHRS and CDR2 YFSETQ. The CDR3 length is 14 residues. The DNA for the CDR3 is TGCGCCAGCAGCTTGACCGCATCAACGGATGGCTACACCTTC. The encoded protein is CASSLTASTDGYTF.

The sample holds one count of this clone. This rearrangement joins TRBV7-8 to TRBJ2-7; D is undetermined. Trimming stripped 5 bases from V and 2 bases from J, with 16 bases between. Germline CDR1 is SGHVS and CDR2 is FQNEAQ. The CDR3 runs 15 residues. The DNA for the CDR3 is TGTGCCAGCAGCACGTGGCTAGAACCCCCCTACGAGCAGTACTTC. Its protein product is CASSTWLEPPYEQYF.

The chain recombines TRBV28 with TRBJ1-4; tentative D call: TRBD1 (6 bases). The CDR3 sequence is 17 residues long. Trimming stripped 7 bases from V and 4 bases from J, with 22 bases between. Germline CDR1 reads MDHEN; CDR2 reads SYDVKM. The CDR3 nucleotides are TGTGCCAGCACGTCCGGCGGCAGGGGATCCTATAATGAAAAACTGTTTTTT. As protein: CASTSGGRGSYNEKLFF.

The CDR3 here is CASSPFGTEAFF. The CDR3 DNA reads TGTGCCAGCTCACCATTCGGGACTGAAGCTTTCTTT. This chain uses TRBV18 with TRBJ1-1; D call uncertain. The germline V gene encodes CDR1 KGHSH and CDR2 LQKENI. The CDR3 sequence is 12 residues long. Deletions cut 2 bases from V and 5 bases from J, with 6 bases between.

In its sample, this clone was seen a few times. This chain connects TRBV3-1 (or the pseudogene TRBV3-2) to TRBJ2-2; D might be TRBD1 (6 bases). V lost 4 bases to trimming and J lost 7 bases, with 22 bases between them. The CDR3 runs 17 residues. Germline V lookup: CDR1 LGHDT, CDR2 YNNKEL (reference sequence). CDR3 sequence: CASSPNPMVQGHGELFF. The CDR3 DNA follows: TGTGCCAGCAGCCCCAACCCCATGGTACAGGGACACGGGGAGCTGTTTTTT.

The CDR3 sequence: CASSGGGIKNTEAFF. DNA of the CDR3: TGTGCCAGCAGTGGGGGAGGGATAAAGAACACTGAAGCTTTCTTT. The chain combines TRBV2 with TRBJ1-1; no clear D gene. The V end lost 4 bases, the J end lost 1 base, and 13 bases lay between the germline ends. This CDR3 comprises 15 residues. Germline lookup yields CDR1 SNHLY and CDR2 FYNNEI.

The chain links TRBV9 to TRBJ1-1; D might be TRBD1 (5 bases). The CDR3 spans 15 residues. Per germline, CDR1 SGDLS and CDR2 YYNGEE. Trimming took 2 bases from V and 7 from J, leaving 18 bases between them. The DNA of the CDR3 is TGTGCCAGCAGCGTGTCTTCGGACCCCGGGGGTGAAGCTTTCTTT. Translation gives CASSVSSDPGGEAFF. Variable domain in full (rest from reference TRBV9 and TRBJ1-1): DSGVTQTPKHLITATGQRVTLRCSPRSGDLSVYWYQQSLDQGLQFLIQYYNGEERAKGNILERFSAQQFPDLHSELNLSSLELGDSALYFCASSVSSDPGGEAFFGQGTRLTVV.

CDR3 sequence (DNA): TGTGCCAGCAGCCCACAGTTGGGGGGATTCTATGGCTACACCTTC. Translated: CASSPQLGGFYGYTF. The rearrangement joins TRBV7-2 to TRBJ1-2; a possible D gene is TRBD1 (5 bases). The germline V gene encodes CDR1 SGHTA and CDR2 FQGNSA. The V and J ends lost 5 bases and 4 bases respectively, with 17 bases between them. The CDR3 totals 15 residues.

The gene calls are TRBV7-3 and TRBJ1-1; TRBD1 is a possible D gene (5 bases). The V gene lost 3 bases and the J gene lost 2 bases, with 13 bases spanning the gap. The length of the CDR3 is 15 residues. Per germline, CDR1 SGHTA and CDR2 FQGTGA. In DNA, the CDR3 is TGTGCCAGCAGCTTTGCTGGGGGTGGAAACACTGAAGCTTTCTTT. This translates into CASSFAGGGNTEAFF. Full variable domain (remainder filled in from reference TRBV7-3 and TRBJ1-1): GAGVSQTPSNKVTEKGKYVELRCDPISGHTALYWYRQSLGQGPEFLIYFQGTGAADDSGLPNDRFFAVRPEGSVSTLKIQRTERGDSAVYLCASSFAGGGNTEAFFGQGTRLTVV.

This clone came up once. The genes are TRBV28 and TRBJ1-1; no reliable D call. The V gene lost 6 bases and the J gene lost 4 bases, with 15 bases spanning the gap. The germline gives CDR1 MDHEN, CDR2 SYDVKM. The CDR3 totals 14 residues. CDR3 residues: CASRYNTGFTEAFF. CDR3 bases: TGTGCCAGCAGATATAATACGGGGTTCACTGAAGCTTTCTTT.

This chain uses TRBV19 with TRBJ1-4; weak D call: TRBD1 (5 bases). This CDR3 is built from 15 residues. The V and J ends lost 5 bases and 8 bases respectively, with 18 bases between them. Germline-derived CDR1 and CDR2 are LNHDA and SQIVND (reference sequence). The CDR3 DNA is TGTGCCAGTAGTCCCCGGGACGGAGAAAAAGAAAAACTGTTTTTT. Amino acid sequence: CASSPRDGEKEKLFF.

The chain employs TRBV7-3 and TRBJ1-1; a weak D match, TRBD1 (6 bases). Germline V lookup: CDR1 SGHTA, CDR2 FQGTGA. The CDR3 loop spans 12 amino acids. V was shortened by 2 bases and J by 7 bases, with 8 bases between the two germline ends. The CDR3 DNA is TGTGCCAGCAGCTTAGACAGGCGTGAAGCTTTCTTT. Translated: CASSLDRREAFF. Together with reference TRBV7-3 and TRBJ1-1, the CDR3 gives the full variable domain: GAGVSQTPSNKVTEKGKYVELRCDPISGHTALYWYRQSLGQGPEFLIYFQGTGAADDSGLPNDRFFAVRPEGSVSTLKIQRTERGDSAVYLCASSLDRREAFFGQGTRLTVV.

J is TRBJ1-4 and V is TRBV7-2; D is ambiguous. Germline assignment: CDR1 SGHTA and CDR2 FQGNSA. V lost 5 bases, J lost 5 bases, and 18 bases lay in between. The CDR3 runs 16 residues. DNA of the CDR3: TGTGCCAGCAGCCTAACTGTCTCAAGACGGAATGAAAAACTGTTTTTT. Amino acids: CASSLTVSRRNEKLFF.